This T cell receptor (beta chain) originates from a study of breast tumors, draining lymph nodes, adjacent tissues. Each CDR3 protein gets one entry after TCRdb re-called the multiplex PCR reads with MiXCR. The profile shows 200,000 or so distinct CDR3 sequences, 31% of them singletons. Whole-study results and caveats: Findings are consistent with lymph node origin and intratumoral expansion of most tumor T cells. That most tumor T cells come from lymph nodes remained unproven. Compared with basal-like, luminal-like tumors shared significantly more repertoire with nontumor tissue. Tumors had less TCR diversity than lymph nodes, more than nontumor tissue.

This clonotype was observed at least ten times. As yet, its antigen is unknown. Breast cancer patients provided tissue from their axillary draining lymph nodes. Sample: axillary lymph node tissue. The TCR was taken from a female donor with breast cancer. Some clones in this sample may be carry-over from other donors' samples.

Here the CDR3 reads CASRLAGSTDTQYF. CDR3 coding DNA: TGTGCCAGCAGACTAGCGGGGAGCACAGATACGCAGTATTTT. V gene TRBV25-1 combines with J gene TRBJ2-3; the match to TRBD2 covers 10 bases. The CDR3 spans 14 residues. Germline lookup yields CDR1 MGHDK and CDR2 SYGVNS. V gave up 6 bases and J gave up 0 bases; unmatched junction bases: 0.